What follows are 10 T cell receptor beta chains derived from one specimen sequenced in a study of cytomegalovirus exposure and HLA in healthy donors. Measured with immunoSEQ multiplex PCR; TCRdb has only the in-frame clones, and not every one. The sample yields over 150,000 clones, around 84% seen once. Source material: PBMCs. The source is a woman aged 25-40 years in good health and CMV-seropositive.

This chain links TRBV19 with TRBJ1-5; 8 nucleotides match TRBD1. The CDR3 covers 16 residues. V lost 3 bases to trimming and J lost 3 bases; unmatched junction nucleotides: 7. Germline CDR1 reads LNHDA; CDR2 reads SQIVND (reference sequence). The CDR3 DNA is TGTGCCAGTAGTATCATGACAGGGGCAATCAATCAGCCCCAGCATTTT. Its protein is CASSIMTGAINQPQHF. The variable domain in full, with the rest retrieved from reference TRBV19 and TRBJ1-5, is DGGITQSPKYLFRKEGQNVTLSCEQNLNHDAMYWYRQDPGQGLRLIYYSQIVNDFQKGDIAEGYSVSREKKESFPLTVTSAQKNPTAFYLCASSIMTGAINQPQHFGDGTRLSIL.

This rearrangement joins TRBV6-1 to TRBJ2-7, with D possibly matching TRBD2 (6 bases). The length of the CDR3 is 15 residues. V dropped 4 bases and J dropped 2 bases, with 15 bases sitting between them. The germline CDR1 and CDR2 sequences are MNHNS and SASEGT. The CDR3 here is CASSGLGSLAYEQYF. CDR3 nucleotides: TGTGCCAGCAGTGGCCTCGGGAGCCTGGCCTACGAGCAGTACTTC.

The chain joins TRBV2 to TRBJ2-3; D uncertain. Germline-derived CDR1 and CDR2 are SNHLY and FYNNEI. This CDR3 has 15 residues. Trimming cost V 6 bases and J 1 base, with 14 bases left between them. CDR3 nucleotide sequence: TGTGCCAGCAGCCCTCTAGGATCTGGCACAGATACGCAGTATTTT. It encodes CASSPLGSGTDTQYF.

The J gene is TRBJ1-2, the V gene TRBV29-1, with 9 bases identical to TRBD1. The CDR3 is 11 residues long. CDR1 and CDR2 from the germline V gene are SQVTM and ANQGSEA. The ends lost 6 bases at V and 7 bases at J; junction bases unmatched: 3. This chain's CDR3 is CSVGGQGGYTF. CDR3 sequence (DNA): TGCAGCGTCGGGGGACAGGGTGGCTACACCTTC.

A few counts support this clone. The rearrangement uses TRBV6-1 and TRBJ1-2; D remains unclear. The CDR3 loop spans 14 amino acids. With 6 bases removed from V and 0 bases from J, the gap between germline ends came to 11 bases. Germline CDR1 reads MNHNS; CDR2 reads SASEGT. CDR3 region: CASSPMSTNYGYTF. CDR3 sequence (DNA): TGTGCCAGCAGCCCGATGTCTACTAACTATGGCTACACCTTC.

This clone was recorded only once. V gene TRBV18 combines with J gene TRBJ1-3; 7 bases agree with TRBD1. Germline V gene data show CDR1 as KGHSH and CDR2 as LQKENI. The CDR3 spans 17 residues. After removal of 5 bases from V and 0 bases from J, the junction contained 10 bases not matched to a gene. For the CDR3, the DNA is TGTGCCAGCTCAGAGGGGACAGCGGCATTCTCTGGAAACACCATATATTTT. Protein sequence: CASSEGTAAFSGNTIYF.

This clone was counted only a few times. V usage is TRBV2 and J usage is TRBJ1-4, with 9 bases aligning to TRBD1. Germline V CDR1 and CDR2: SNHLY, FYNNEI. V gave up 4 bases and J gave up 9 bases; unmatched junction bases: 9. This CDR3 is 15 amino acids long. DNA of the CDR3: TGTGCCAGCAGTGTAGACGGGACAGGGTCTCAAAAACTGTTTTTT. This translates into CASSVDGTGSQKLFF.

V usage is TRBV5-1 and J usage is TRBJ2-1; 11 bases are shared with TRBD2. This CDR3 spans 15 amino acids. The V segment lost 1 base and the J segment 6 bases; nucleotides outside the gene matches: 3. Per germline, CDR1 SGHRS and CDR2 YFSETQ. The CDR3 nucleotides are TGCGCCAGCAGCTTGACTAGCGGGGGAGTCAATGAGCAGTTCTTC. Translation gives CASSLTSGGVNEQFF.

This rearrangement joins TRBV5-6 to TRBJ2-1; TRBD1 matches 8 bases. V shed 2 bases, J shed 3 bases, and the junction held 7 bases outside the gene matches. The CDR3 spans 16 residues. The V gene's germline CDR1 is SGHDT and CDR2 YYEEEE. The CDR3 coding sequence is TGTGCCAGCAGCTTAACCCTCGGGACAGGCTACAATGAGCAGTTCTTC. Protein: CASSLTLGTGYNEQFF.

The chain links TRBV5-1 to TRBJ2-1; tentatively, D is TRBD2 (7 bases). The CDR3 is 17 residues long. CDR1 and CDR2 (germline): SGHRS, YFSETQ. Trimming stripped 0 bases from V and 7 bases from J, with 20 bases between. The CDR3 DNA reads TGCGCCAGCAGCTTGGGCCTTTGGGGCAGGGGAGGGAATGAGCAGTTCTTC. Amino acid sequence: CASSLGLWGRGGNEQFF.